The 13 T cell receptor beta chains in this list originate from one sample, sequenced in a study of vaccination and CD4 T cells after COVID-19. The treatment denotes: approximately nine-day PBMC culture with coronavirus spike peptide pools or control peptides (ViraFEST assay). These receptors have no known antigen. The Oncomine TCR Beta short-read assay was what sequenced the DNA obtained from cultured CD4+ T cells. TCRdb redid the calling of the PCR reads with MiXCR, one entry per CDR3 protein. The table shows 25,000 to 30,000 distinct CDR3 sequences, with less than 80% occurring only once. The source material was CD4+ T cells from blood, cultured in vitro, sampled after SARS-CoV-2 vaccination. These receptors were collected from a human donor who received a COVID-19 vaccine.

The chain employs TRBV3-1 and TRBJ1-1, with D unresolved. Germline CDR1 is LGHDT and CDR2 is YNNKEL (reference sequence). CDR3 length: 13 residues. V was clipped by 0 bases and J by 11 bases, with 13 bases between them. CDR3 DNA sequence: TGTGCCAGCAGCCAAGACCTACGGCTACGGGCTTTCTTT. It is translated as CASSQDLRLRAFF.

The chain couples TRBV5-6 to TRBJ2-2; 11 bases are shared with TRBD2. Germline CDR1 and CDR2: SGHDT and YYEEEE. The CDR3 has 16 amino acids. Germline trimming cut 2 bases from V and 1 base from J; bases unmatched to any gene: 1. The CDR3: CASSFGLAGNTGELFF. The CDR3 DNA is TGTGCCAGCAGCTTCGGACTAGCGGGGAACACCGGGGAGCTGTTTTTT.

This clonotype was found a few times. The chain is built from TRBV24-1 and TRBJ1-1; TRBD1 is a possible D gene (5 bases). Per the germline V gene, CDR1 is KGHDR and CDR2 is SFDVKD. Between the trimmed V and J ends, which lost 9 bases and 7 bases, there was a span of 14 bases. CDR3 size: 12 residues. CDR3 sequence reads: CATAPRQGEAFF. The CDR3 DNA follows: TGTGCCACCGCCCCTCGTCAGGGTGAAGCTTTCTTT.

The sample holds a few counts of this clonotype. The genes are TRBV24-1 and TRBJ1-2; a weak D match, TRBD1 (6 bases). Germline V lookup: CDR1 KGHDR, CDR2 SFDVKD. The CDR3 spans 13 residues. V lost 4 bases, J lost 8 bases, and 13 bases lay in between. CDR3 bases: TGTGCCACCAGTGAGGAAAACAGGGACGGCTACACCTTC. This sequence encodes CATSEENRDGYTF.

The chain recombines TRBV6-1 with TRBJ1-5; D call uncertain. The CDR3 totals 13 residues. The germline V gene encodes CDR1 MNHNS and CDR2 SASEGT. The ends were cut back, 3 bases at V and 5 bases at J, with 8 bases in the middle. For the CDR3, the DNA is TGTGCCAGCAGTGATCGGGGAGATCAGCCCCAGCATTTT. It encodes CASSDRGDQPQHF.

This chain joins TRBV20-1 and TRBJ1-2; TRBD1 matches at 8 bases. The germline gives CDR1 DFQATT, CDR2 SNEGSKA (reference sequence). Trimming cost V 1 base and J 3 bases; bases outside gene matches: 7. The CDR3 loop spans 15 amino acids. For the CDR3, the DNA is TGCAGTGCTAGAGTAACCGGGACAGGAGACTATGGCTACACCTTC. As protein: CSARVTGTGDYGYTF.

This clonotype was observed a single time. The chain couples TRBV20-1 to TRBJ2-2; D unclear. Germline V gene data show CDR1 as DFQATT and CDR2 as SNEGSKA (reference sequence). Trimming took off 1 base at V and 4 bases at J, with 19 bases between the two ends. This CDR3 has 17 amino acids. CDR3 sequence (DNA): TGCAGTGCTAGAGCCAGCTTGTATCTGGAGAGCACCGGGGAGCTGTTTTTT. As protein: CSARASLYLESTGELFF.

This clonotype was observed a few times. V and J are TRBV19 and TRBJ1-6, with D perhaps matching TRBD1 (6 bases). Germline CDR1 LNHDA, CDR2 SQIVND (reference sequence). The germline V and J ends were trimmed by 5 bases and 7 bases, with 15 bases remaining between them. There are 15 residues in the CDR3. CDR3 amino acids: CASSETRGRNSPLHF. The CDR3 DNA reads TGTGCCAGTAGTGAGACCAGGGGTCGAAATTCACCCCTCCACTTT.

The chain employs TRBV20-1 and TRBJ2-1, with a tentative D call TRBD2 (7 bases). Trimming cost V 4 bases and J 0 bases, with 16 bases left between them. CDR1 is DFQATT and CDR2 is SNEGSKA in the germline V gene (reference sequence). The CDR3 covers 16 residues. CDR3 sequence: CSAKGGGRSSYNEQFF. Here the CDR3 DNA reads TGCAGTGCTAAGGGCGGGGGCCGAAGCTCCTACAATGAGCAGTTCTTC.

J is TRBJ1-2 and V is TRBV5-1; TRBD1 agrees at 7 bases. Looked up from germline, CDR1 is SGHRS and CDR2 is YFSETQ. V was clipped by 3 bases and J by 8 bases; unmatched bases: 10. This CDR3 contains 14 residues. CDR3 region: CASSSRQGSEGYTF. CDR3 sequence (DNA): TGCGCCAGCAGCTCTAGACAGGGATCAGAAGGCTACACCTTC.

Here the CDR3 reads CASSFGQYEQYF. The CDR3 DNA follows: TGTGCCAGCAGTTTTGGGCAGTACGAGCAGTACTTC. This chain joins TRBV12-3 or TRBV12-4 and TRBJ2-7; D unresolved. Deletions cut 3 bases from V and 4 bases from J, with 7 bases between. The CDR3 length is 12 residues.

The chain couples TRBV3-1 to TRBJ2-7, with D tentatively TRBD1 or TRBD2 (5 bases each). With 4 bases removed from V and 5 bases from J, the gap between germline ends came to 9 bases. There are 12 residues in the CDR3. Germline V gene data show CDR1 as LGHDT and CDR2 as YNNKEL (reference sequence). The CDR3 DNA follows: TGTGCCAGCAGCCCCCTGGGGGACGAGCAGTACTTC. It codes for CASSPLGDEQYF.

J is TRBJ1-1 and V is TRBV7-2; 8 positions match TRBD1. The CDR3 is made up of 15 amino acids. The V gene's germline CDR1 is SGHTA and CDR2 FQGNSA. V shed 3 bases and J 1 base; nucleotides not matched to a gene: 4. CDR3 DNA sequence: TGTGCCAGCAGCTTCGTAGACAGGGGGAACACTGAAGCTTTCTTT. It specifies CASSFVDRGNTEAFF.